The 5 T cell receptor beta chains presented below share a single source sample, sequenced in a study of blood T cell repertoires in COVID-19 (dated by TCRdb to the early 2020s). Library creation used the immunoSEQ multiplex PCR assay. The table comes from immuneACCESS by way of TCRdb, which keeps in-frame sequences with V and J called. Part of the clones is missing from these tables; in studies checked, under half for an unresolved V gene and the rest for unknown reasons. The sample table holds roughly 400,000 clones, of which about 90% were seen once. The ten largest make up 0.6% of the sample. What was sequenced was PBMCs or T cells enriched from blood (not recorded which). Every receptor here comes from a young man who had recovered from COVID-19.

This clone was counted between two and nine times. The chain joins TRBV6-2 or TRBV6-3 to TRBJ2-7, with D unresolved. CDR1 MNHEY and CDR2 SVGEGT come from the germline V gene. Trimming took off 5 bases at V and 2 bases at J, with 4 bases between the two ends. The CDR3 consists of 11 residues. CDR3 bases: TGTGCCAGCAGTCAAACCTACGAGCAGTACTTC. Translation gives CASSQTYEQYF.

The chain combines TRBV5-4 with TRBJ1-2; D is uncertain. Per germline, CDR1 SGHNT and CDR2 YYREEE (reference sequence). With 0 bases removed from V and 4 bases from J, the gap between germline ends came to 13 bases. This CDR3 contains 15 residues. The chain's CDR3 is CASSLVGEVGYGYTF. The CDR3, as DNA: TGTGCCAGCAGCTTGGTCGGGGAGGTTGGCTATGGCTACACCTTC.

This rearrangement joins TRBV28 to TRBJ2-1, with a possible D match to TRBD2 (5 bases). CDR1 and CDR2 (germline): MDHEN, SYDVKM. This CDR3 spans 15 amino acids. Deletions cut 3 bases from V and 6 bases from J, with 15 bases between. CDR3 sequence (DNA): TGTGCCAGCAGTTTCAGGCGGGCAGGTGGCAATGAGCAGTTCTTC. Amino acids: CASSFRRAGGNEQFF.

The chain joins TRBV15 to TRBJ1-2; D not resolved. With 0 bases removed from V and 4 bases from J, the gap between germline ends came to 9 bases. The CDR3 contains 14 residues. The germline gives CDR1 LNHNV, CDR2 YYDKDF (reference sequence). CDR3 coding DNA: TGTGCCACCAGCAGAGATCAATCCGGCTATGGCTACACCTTC. Translating gives CATSRDQSGYGYTF.

The CDR3 spells CASSYQGQGTEAFF. For the CDR3, the DNA is TGTGCCAGCAGTTACCAGGGGCAGGGAACTGAAGCTTTCTTT. The chain joins TRBV6-6 to TRBJ1-1; D is possibly TRBD1 (6 bases). Germline values: CDR1 MNHNY, CDR2 SVGAGI (reference sequence). There are 14 residues in the CDR3. Trimming shortened V by 2 bases and J by 5 bases, and 12 bases separated the two germline ends.